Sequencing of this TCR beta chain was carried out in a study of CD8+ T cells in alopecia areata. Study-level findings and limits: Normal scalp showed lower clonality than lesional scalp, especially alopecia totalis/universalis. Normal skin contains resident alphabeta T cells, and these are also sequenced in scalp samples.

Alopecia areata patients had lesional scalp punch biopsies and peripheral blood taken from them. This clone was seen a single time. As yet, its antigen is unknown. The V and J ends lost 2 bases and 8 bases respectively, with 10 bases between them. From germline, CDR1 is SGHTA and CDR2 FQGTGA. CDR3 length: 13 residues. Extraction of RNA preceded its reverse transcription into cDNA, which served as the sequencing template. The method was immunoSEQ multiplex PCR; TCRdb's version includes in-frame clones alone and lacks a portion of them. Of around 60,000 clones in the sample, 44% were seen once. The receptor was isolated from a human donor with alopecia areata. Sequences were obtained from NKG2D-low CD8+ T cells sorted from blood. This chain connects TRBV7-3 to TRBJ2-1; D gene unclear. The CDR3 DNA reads TGTGCCAGCAGCTTACAACCTGTCGATGAGCAGTTCTTC. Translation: CASSLQPVDEQFF. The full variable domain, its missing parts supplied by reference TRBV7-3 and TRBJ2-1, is GAGVSQTPSNKVTEKGKYVELRCDPISGHTALYWYRQSLGQGPEFLIYFQGTGAADDSGLPNDRFFAVRPEGSVSTLKIQRTERGDSAVYLCASSLQPVDEQFFGPGTRLTVL.